This TCR beta chain comes out of a study of blood T cell repertoires in COVID-19. V was trimmed by 1 base and J by 4 bases, leaving 14 bases between them. CDR3 length: 15 amino acids. The germline V gene encodes CDR1 SGHDT and CDR2 YYEEEE. The protocol was immunoSEQ multiplex PCR, while the TCRdb copy is restricted to in-frame clones and leaves out a portion. The sample shows more than 95,000 clones, 60% to 85% of them seen only once. This chain links TRBV5-6 with TRBJ1-2; D remains unclear. Sequencing was performed on peripheral blood. The source is a man in his 70s with acute or convalescent COVID-19. DNA for the CDR3: TGTGCCAGCAGCTTGTATTTGGCGGAGGGCTATGGCTACACCTTC. This encodes CASSLYLAEGYGYTF.